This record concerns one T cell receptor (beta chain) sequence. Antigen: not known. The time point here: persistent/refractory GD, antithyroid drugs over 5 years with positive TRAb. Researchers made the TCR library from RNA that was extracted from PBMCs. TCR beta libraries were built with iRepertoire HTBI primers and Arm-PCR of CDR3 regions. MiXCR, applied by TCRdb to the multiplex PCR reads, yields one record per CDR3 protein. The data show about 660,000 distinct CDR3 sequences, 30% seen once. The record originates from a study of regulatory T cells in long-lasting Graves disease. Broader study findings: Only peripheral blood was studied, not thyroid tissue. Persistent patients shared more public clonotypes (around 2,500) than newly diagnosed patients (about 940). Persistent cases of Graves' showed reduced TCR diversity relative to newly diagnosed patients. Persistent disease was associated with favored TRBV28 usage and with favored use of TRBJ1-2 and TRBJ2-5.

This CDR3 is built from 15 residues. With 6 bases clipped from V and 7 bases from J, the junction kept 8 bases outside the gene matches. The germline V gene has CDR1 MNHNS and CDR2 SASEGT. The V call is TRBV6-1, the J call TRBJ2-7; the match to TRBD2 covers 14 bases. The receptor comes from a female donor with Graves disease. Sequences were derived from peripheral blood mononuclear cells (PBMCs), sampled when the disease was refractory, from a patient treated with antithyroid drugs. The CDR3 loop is CASSDTGLAGEEQYF. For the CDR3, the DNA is TGTGCCAGCAGCGACACGGGACTAGCGGGAGAGGAGCAGTACTTC.